This TCR beta chain was recorded in a study of cytomegalovirus exposure and HLA in healthy donors. This clone was picked up one time. The antigen is undetermined. The CDR3 has 16 residues. CDR1 SGDLS and CDR2 YYNGEE come from the germline V gene. With 0 bases removed from V and 2 bases from J, the gap between germline ends came to 12 bases. Overall study findings and caveats: Rare sequences made up most TCRs, while some public TCRs were found in many donors. V- and J-gene trimming in TCR beta was tied to a missense DCLRE1C variant by an analysis performed later. In a later analysis, DRB1 alleles had the most associated TCRs; HLA-C alleles the fewest.

The PCR made use of 60 Vbeta and 13 Jbeta primers. Here immunoSEQ multiplex PCR was the method, and the copy in TCRdb shows in-frame clones only, minus some. The repertoire has 150,000 to 200,000 clones, around 78% of them found once; the top ten carry about 2.1%. The receptor was derived from a woman in her twenties or thirties in good health and CMV-seropositive. What was sequenced was PBMCs. The chain couples TRBV9 to TRBJ2-1, with a possible D match to TRBD2 (5 bases). The CDR3 region is CASSVGPGNAYNEQFF. CDR3 sequence (DNA): TGTGCCAGCAGCGTAGGGCCCGGGAATGCCTACAATGAGCAGTTCTTC.